The 13 T cell receptor beta chains in this list originate from one sample, sequenced in a study of T cell responses to AZD1222 COVID-19 vaccine. Only in-frame clones appear in the TCRdb table, and some are missing; sequencing was by immunoSEQ multiplex PCR. Of some 94,000 clones in the sample, 87% were seen once. Sequenced here: peripheral blood, sampled on day 0 of AZD1222 vaccination. The receptors derive from an adult in good health.

As concerns this clone: This same CDR3 is encoded by further DNA sequences in the sample. J is TRBJ1-3 and V is TRBV3-1 (or the pseudogene TRBV3-2); TRBD1 is a possible D gene (5 bases). The CDR3 consists of 14 residues. V was clipped by 1 base and J by 4 bases, with 8 bases between them. CDR1 and CDR2 (germline): LGHDT, YNNKEL (reference sequence). The CDR3 DNA reads as TGTGCCAGCAGCCAAGCCAGGGCAGGAAACACCATATATTTT. The encoded protein is CASSQARAGNTIYF.

The chain combines TRBV6-5 with TRBJ2-3, with 10 bases matching TRBD2. After removal of 7 bases from V and 2 bases from J, the junction contained 6 bases not matched to a gene. CDR1 and CDR2 from the germline V gene are MNHEY and SVGAGI. The CDR3 contains 15 residues. For the CDR3, the DNA is TGTGCCAGCATTCCTAGCGGGGGATACACAGATACGCAGTATTTT. Its protein is CASIPSGGYTDTQYF.

On this clone itself: Other nucleotide sequences in the sample specify the same CDR3. The V call is TRBV12-3 or TRBV12-4, the J call TRBJ2-5; D is unclear. This CDR3 region has 12 residues. Trimming pared 5 bases from V and 2 bases from J, leaving 6 bases between. The CDR3: CASSPTQETQYF. The DNA for the CDR3 is TGTGCCAGCAGTCCAACACAAGAGACCCAGTACTTC.

A remark on this clone: The germline gene is not matched at one end of the junction; a read error may be the cause. This rearrangement joins TRBV5-1 to TRBJ2-5, with 7 nucleotides matching TRBD2. CDR1 SGHRS and CDR2 YFSETQ come from the germline V gene. The length of the CDR3 is 15 residues. DNA for the CDR3: TGTGCCAGCAGCTTGGCTAGCGGATCACAAGAGACCCAGTACTTC. As protein: CASSLASGSQETQYF.

The chain has TRBV6-5 and TRBJ1-2; D ambiguous. V dropped 0 bases and J dropped 4 bases, with 6 bases sitting between them. Per germline, CDR1 MNHEY and CDR2 SVGAGI. The CDR3 sequence is 13 residues long. The CDR3 nucleotides are TGTGCCAGCAGTTACTCGAGTCTCTATGGCTACACCTTC. It specifies CASSYSSLYGYTF.

This clone came up once. The CDR3 reads CASSQAPPDRAQDTQYF. The CDR3 DNA is TGTGCCAGCAGCCAAGCTCCCCCGGACAGGGCTCAAGATACGCAGTATTTT. The gene calls are TRBV4-2 and TRBJ2-3; TRBD1 matches 8 bases. Germline assignment: CDR1 LGHNA and CDR2 YNFKEQ. This CDR3 is 17 amino acids long. Germline trimming cut 1 base from V and 5 bases from J; bases unmatched to any gene: 11.

The genes are TRBV5-1 and TRBJ2-3, with 11 bases aligning to TRBD2. The V segment lost 4 bases and the J segment 2 bases; nucleotides outside the gene matches: 3. The CDR3 loop spans 15 amino acids. Germline V CDR1 and CDR2: SGHRS, YFSETQ. CDR3 protein: CASSPGLADTDTQYF. In nucleotides, the CDR3 is TGCGCCAGCAGCCCGGGACTAGCGGACACAGATACGCAGTATTTT. The full variable domain, with the rest looked up from reference TRBV5-1 and TRBJ2-3, is KAGVTQTPRYLIKTRGQQVTLSCSPISGHRSVSWYQQTPGQGLQFLFEYFSETQRNKGNFPGRFSGRQFSNSRSEMNVSTLELGDSALYLCASSPGLADTDTQYFGPGTRLTVL.

The rearrangement links TRBV30 to TRBJ2-3; D is unclear. The CDR3 extends over 13 amino acids. The germline V gene encodes CDR1 GTSNPN and CDR2 SVGIG (reference sequence). V lost 2 bases and J lost 6, with 12 bases in between. In DNA, the CDR3 is TGTGCCTGGAGTCCCGCGATCGGGGATACGCAGTATTTT. It yields the protein CAWSPAIGDTQYF.

The V and J genes are TRBV5-1 and TRBJ1-2; 12 bases map to TRBD1. Germline trimming cut 4 bases from V and 6 bases from J; bases unmatched to any gene: 7. Germline CDR1 is SGHRS and CDR2 is YFSETQ. This CDR3 has 15 residues. CDR3 sequence reads: CASSDRDRGRDGYTF. In DNA, the CDR3 is TGCGCCAGCAGCGACCGGGACAGGGGGCGCGATGGCTACACCTTC.

The chain couples TRBV5-1 to TRBJ1-2; D not resolved. CDR1 is SGHRS, CDR2 YFSETQ, per germline. Trimming took off 4 bases at V and 2 bases at J, with 9 bases between the two ends. CDR3 length equals 13 residues. DNA for the CDR3: TGCGCCAGCAGCCCCGAGGCGAACTATGGCTACACCTTC. Encoded protein: CASSPEANYGYTF.

This chain uses TRBV6-2 or TRBV6-3 with TRBJ2-7; D assignment may be TRBD1 or TRBD2 (6 bases each). Trimming pared 2 bases from V and 6 bases from J, leaving 11 bases between. There are 13 residues in the CDR3. The germline V gene has CDR1 MNHEY and CDR2 SVGEGT. CDR3 amino acids: CASSYAKGGEQYV. The CDR3, as DNA: TGTGCCAGCAGTTACGCGAAGGGGGGCGAGCAGTACGTC.

The genes are TRBV7-9 and TRBJ1-4; no definite D call. The CDR3 extends over 14 amino acids. Between the trimmed V and J ends, which lost 1 base and 3 bases, there was a span of 6 bases. The germline CDR1 and CDR2 sequences are SEHNR and FQNEAQ (reference sequence). CDR3 sequence reads: CASSLGASNEKLFF. The CDR3 DNA reads TGTGCCAGCAGCTTAGGGGCCTCTAATGAAAAACTGTTTTTT.

This clone appeared once. The rearrangement uses TRBV9 and TRBJ2-5; TRBD1 or TRBD2 may be the D gene (5 bases each). V was clipped by 0 bases and J by 2 bases, with 11 bases between them. The CDR3 consists of 15 residues. Germline values: CDR1 SGDLS, CDR2 YYNGEE. CDR3: CASSVDGAKQETQYF. The CDR3 nucleotides are TGTGCCAGCAGCGTAGACGGGGCCAAACAAGAGACCCAGTACTTC.